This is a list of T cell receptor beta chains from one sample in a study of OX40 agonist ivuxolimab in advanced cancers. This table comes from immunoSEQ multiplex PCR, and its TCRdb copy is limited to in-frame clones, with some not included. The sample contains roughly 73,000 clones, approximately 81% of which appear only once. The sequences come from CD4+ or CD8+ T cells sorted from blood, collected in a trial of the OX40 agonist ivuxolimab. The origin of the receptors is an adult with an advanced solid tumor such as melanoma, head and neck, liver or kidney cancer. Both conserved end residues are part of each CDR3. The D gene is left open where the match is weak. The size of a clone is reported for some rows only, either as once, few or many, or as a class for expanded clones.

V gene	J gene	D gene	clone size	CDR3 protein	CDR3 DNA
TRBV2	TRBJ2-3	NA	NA	CASGGYTDTQYF	TGTGCCAGCGGGGGGTACACAGATACGCAGTATTTT
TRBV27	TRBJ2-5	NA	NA	CASSSGAGVETQYF	TGTGCCAGCAGTTCAGGGGCCGGGGTGGAGACCCAGTACTTC
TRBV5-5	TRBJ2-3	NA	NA	CASSILGDTQYF	TGTGCCAGCAGTATACTCGGAGATACGCAGTATTTT
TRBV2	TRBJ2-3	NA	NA	CASSGRTRTDTQYF	TGTGCCAGCAGTGGCCGGACGCGCACAGATACGCAGTATTTT
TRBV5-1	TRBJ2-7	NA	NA	CASSPGLNYEQYF	TGCGCCAGCAGTCCTGGACTCAACTACGAGCAGTACTTC
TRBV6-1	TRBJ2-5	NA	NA	CASSEGAESQETQYF	TGTGCCAGCAGTGAAGGGGCAGAAAGCCAAGAGACCCAGTACTTC
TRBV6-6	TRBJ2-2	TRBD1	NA	CASSPGQGAGELFF	TGTGCCAGCAGTCCGGGACAGGGGGCCGGGGAGCTGTTTTTT
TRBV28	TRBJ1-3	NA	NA	CASSPPGRSAIYF	TGTGCCAGCAGTCCTCCGGGACGGAGCGCCATATATTTT
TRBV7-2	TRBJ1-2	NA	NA	CASSLAQLTVNYGYTF	TGCGCCAGCAGCTTAGCGCAGTTGACAGTTAACTATGGCTACACCTTC
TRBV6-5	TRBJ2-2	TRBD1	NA	CASSRDRAGELFF	TGTGCCAGCAGCAGGGACAGGGCCGGGGAGCTGTTTTTT
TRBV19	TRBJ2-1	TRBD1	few	CASSSGQGARNEQFF	TGTGCCAGTAGTTCGGGACAGGGGGCCAGGAATGAGCAGTTCTTC
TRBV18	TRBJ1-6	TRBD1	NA	CASSPGRDRGSPLHF	TGTGCCAGCTCCCCGGGCCGGGACAGGGGTTCACCCCTCCACTTT
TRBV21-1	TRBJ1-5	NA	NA	CASSKSDSPGGNQPQHF	TGTGCCAGCAGCAAATCGGACTCCCCAGGAGGCAATCAGCCCCAGCATTTT
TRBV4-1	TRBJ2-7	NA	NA	CASSQTWDNSYEQYF	TGCGCCAGCAGCCAAACATGGGACAACTCCTACGAGCAGTACTTC